This T cell receptor beta chain was obtained from a study of T cells in localized non-small cell lung cancer. General study points: In the blood, greater T cell density corresponded to longer overall survival. Exceeding tumor, uninvolved adjacent lung had the highest T cell clonality. Of the top 100 tumor clones, median roughly 60 were in adjacent lung, 25 to 30 among its top 100. Heterogeneity stays possible, as sequencing covered only one tumor region.

Per the germline V gene, CDR1 is SNHLY and CDR2 is FYNNEI. Deletions cut 2 bases from V and 4 bases from J, with 15 bases between. The CDR3 is 16 amino acids. Only in-frame clones appear in the TCRdb table, and some are missing; sequencing was by immunoSEQ multiplex PCR. Of tens of thousands of clones listed, 75% to 95% were seen once; the top ten hold 12%. Points on this clone: Its target is unknown.

The rearrangement links TRBV2 to TRBJ1-3; D perhaps matches TRBD1 (6 bases). This receptor was taken from a female donor at least 60 years old with stage II lung adenocarcinoma. The input for sequencing was peripheral blood mononuclear cells, taken before any cancer treatment. The CDR3 DNA follows: TGTGCCAGCAGTGAACAGGGGCCTTTGCTCGGAAACACCATATATTTT. The encoded protein is CASSEQGPLLGNTIYF.